The source of this TCR beta chain is a study of cytomegalovirus exposure and HLA in healthy donors. Study-level results: Solely CMV serostatus was available to characterize immune exposure. After further analysis at a later stage, 16,951 TCR beta sequences were associated with HLA alleles at 0.05 false discovery rate. Usually a TCR sequence was rare, but some public TCRs were found in many donors.

The PCR used 60 Vbeta and 13 Jbeta primers. TCRdb keeps only in-frame clones here, not all; method: immunoSEQ multiplex PCR. The sample lists roughly 120,000 clones, around 76% occurring once. Note on this clone: Antigen specificity is unknown.

Germline assignment: CDR1 SGHTA and CDR2 FQGNSA. There are 15 residues in the CDR3. The V segment lost 4 bases and the J segment 1 base; nucleotides outside the gene matches: 4. The chain uses TRBV7-2 and TRBJ2-3; TRBD1 agrees at 8 bases. The TCR sequence derives from a woman aged 55-75 years in good health and CMV-seropositive. Specimen: PBMCs. CDR3 sequence: CASSYRGKGTDTQYF. In DNA form, the CDR3 reads TGTGCCAGCAGCTACAGGGGGAAAGGCACAGATACGCAGTATTTT.